The TCR beta chain described here comes from a study of blood T cell repertoires in COVID-19. Study in general: PBMCs, B-cell-depleted T cells, or T cells provided the cDNA or gDNA that made up the material.

The CDR3 runs 15 residues. The V gene lost 5 bases and the J gene lost 3 bases, with 17 bases spanning the gap. CDR1 and CDR2 from the germline V gene are MDHEN and SYDVKM. Clinical history reported by participants formed the basis on which cohorts were assigned. Assay used: immunoSEQ multiplex PCR; TCRdb lists only in-frame clones, some missing. The table shows 180,000 or so clones, with roughly 82% occurring only once. The clonotype comes from a man aged 50 to 60 who had recovered from COVID-19. The sample consisted of PBMCs or T cells enriched from blood (not recorded which). This chain connects TRBV28 to TRBJ2-7; a weak D match, TRBD2 (5 bases). CDR3 loop: CASSKSGYGGYEQYF. The CDR3, as DNA: TGTGCCAGCAGTAAATCCGGGTACGGAGGCTACGAGCAGTACTTC. The full variable domain, rest sourced from reference TRBV28 and TRBJ2-7, is DVKVTQSSRYLVKRTGEKVFLECVQDMDHENMFWYRQDPGLGLRLIYFSYDVKMKEKGDIPEGYSVSREKKERFSLILESASTNQTSMYLCASSKSGYGGYEQYFGPGTRLTVT.